This is a list of T cell receptor beta chains from one sample in a study of shared clonotypes between healthy human individuals. TCRdb's copy holds only in-frame clones and misses some; the assay was immunoSEQ multiplex PCR. Of 2 million or so clones in the sample, about 95% were seen once. Sequencing was performed on naive CD8+ T cells sorted from blood. The receptors come from a man aged 18-30 years in good health. CDR3s include the opening cysteine and the closing phenylalanine or tryptophan. Rows may omit the clone size; those that give it use once, few, many or a size class.

few,TRBJ2-3,TRBV5-4,CASSLGADTQYF
.,TRBJ1-1,TRBV6-6,CASNKGLRGSTEAFF
.,TRBJ2-7,TRBV18,CASSRDRGSEQYF
.,TRBJ2-1,TRBV11-2,CASSPLGDEQFF
.,TRBJ2-2,TRBV6-1,CASSERGGDREFPGELFF
.,TRBJ2-7,TRBV18,CASSPDSFSYEQYF
.,TRBJ2-3,TRBV9,CASSVATGGLDTQYF
.,TRBJ2-7,TRBV6-1,CASSDRGASYEQYF
.,TRBJ2-7,TRBV6-1,CASSSRTGFPYEQYF
.,TRBJ2-1,TRBV13,CASSLASLAEYNEQFF
.,TRBJ1-6,TRBV7-9,CASSSPGNSPLHF
.,TRBJ1-2,TRBV6-1,CASSEDSGTAYGYTF
.,TRBJ2-2,TRBV2,CASSEALATGELFF
.,TRBJ1-6,TRBV10-3,CAAGTGDSYNSPLHF
few,TRBJ1-2,TRBV6-5,CASSYSETLGGYTF
.,TRBJ2-7,TRBV11-2,CASSGATSFHEQYF
.,TRBJ2-7,TRBV2,CASSEGTDYEQYF
.,TRBJ1-5,TRBV2,CASSPQGLQPQHF
.,TRBJ2-7,TRBV4-3,CASSHLSGQGYEQYF
.,TRBJ1-1,TRBV25-1,CASSDSSDRAEAFF
.,TRBJ2-3,TRBV29-1,CSVAGTRTDTQYF
once,TRBJ2-2,TRBV1,CTSSHHGGGGELFF
.,TRBJ2-7,TRBV5-6,CASSGSGTGYHEQYF
once,TRBJ2-3,TRBV28,CASTSGAGADTQYF
.,TRBJ2-7,TRBV9,CASSVVDSLGEQYF
once,TRBJ1-3,TRBV19,CACSTGSGNTIYF
.,TRBJ2-7,TRBV11-2,CASSLSTSGGYEQYF
.,TRBJ2-1,TRBV27,CASSIAGSSYNEQFF
.,TRBJ2-7,TRBV5-6,CASSLKDRTVSYEQYF
.,TRBJ1-6,TRBV19,CASSIQGWSPLHF
.,TRBJ2-6,TRBV7-9,CASSSTLTDGEDVLTF
.,TRBJ1-2,TRBV27,CASSPEVKVGGWGYTF
.,TRBJ2-3,TRBV11-2,CASSLGTILGADTQYF
few,TRBJ1-2,TRBV2,CASSEVGAGGYTF
.,TRBJ2-1,TRBV9,CASSAESRGGAYNEQFF
.,TRBJ1-1,TRBV30,CAWSGGVTVVTEAFF
.,TRBJ1-1,TRBV4-1,CASSQALGDTYMNTEAFF
.,TRBJ2-3,TRBV5-1,CASSLAGLQSTDTQYF
.,TRBJ2-1,TRBV5-6,CASSHDRAGDEQFF
.,TRBJ1-4,TRBV30,CAWSVTTFGNEKLFF
.,TRBJ2-7,TRBV9,CASSAGDSGGGEQYF
.,TRBJ1-5,TRBV30,CAWSQGDGGGPQHF
.,TRBJ2-2,TRBV9,CASTSGNTGELFF
.,TRBJ1-6,TRBV14,CASSRDKTGTMLSRDSPLHF
.,TRBJ1-6,TRBV5-5,CISTPGAAYNSPLHF
.,TRBJ2-2,TRBV7-9,CASSPPTKAGANTGELFF
few,TRBJ2-2,TRBV7-8,CASSRGLSTGELFF
.,TRBJ2-7,TRBV5-5,CASSLSEVDYEQYF
.,TRBJ2-7,TRBV2,CASRGGYRAYEQYF
once,TRBJ2-2,TRBV19,CASSQAQKLGAGGELFF
.,TRBJ2-7,TRBV5-4,CASSSTPTYEQYF
.,TRBJ1-2,TRBV9,CASSDGYWGYTF
.,TRBJ2-3,TRBV5-1,CASSMRGVSTDTQYF
once,TRBJ2-7,TRBV19,CASSIRDRYYEQYF
.,TRBJ2-2,TRBV19,CAARGLNTGELFF
.,TRBJ1-2,TRBV19,CASSIGADYGYTF